A selection of T cell receptor beta chains follows, all from one sample in a study of shared clonotypes between healthy human individuals. Some clones are missing from TCRdb's copy, which holds only in-frame ones; the method was immunoSEQ multiplex PCR. The sample yields some 2 million clones, 85% to 95% seen once. The sample taken for sequencing was naive CD4+ T cells sorted from blood. The source of these receptors is a man in his late teens or twenties in good health. CDR3s include the opening cysteine and the closing phenylalanine or tryptophan. Fields, in order: V gene, CDR3 length, J gene, clone size, D gene, CDR3 protein, CDR3 DNA. D genes are given only for firm matches. Where a row states a size, it is once, few, many or the class of an expanded clone; other rows omit it.

TRBV4-1	17	TRBJ2-3	NA	TRBD2	CASSQDRLAGGHRTQYF	TGCGCCAGCAGCCAAGATCGGCTAGCGGGGGGGCACAGAACGCAGTATTTT
TRBV9	15	TRBJ2-5	NA	TRBD1	CASSGGQGPQETQYF	TGTGCCAGCAGCGGGGGACAGGGGCCCCAAGAGACCCAGTACTTC
TRBV28	15	TRBJ2-7	NA	TRBD2	CASSSRGGPGYEQYF	TGTGCCAGCAGTTCACGGGGGGGCCCGGGATACGAGCAGTACTTC
TRBV7-2	14	TRBJ1-4	NA	TRBD1	CASSLGRGREKLFF	TGTGCCAGCAGCTTGGGCAGGGGGCGTGAAAAACTGTTTTTT
TRBV5-1	16	TRBJ2-2	once	NA	CASSLFGDKNTGELFF	TGCGCCAGCAGCTTGTTTGGGGACAAGAACACCGGGGAGCTGTTTTTT
TRBV5-1	14	TRBJ2-3	NA	NA	CASSFDLSTDTQYF	TGCGCCAGCAGCTTTGACCTTAGCACAGATACGCAGTATTTT
TRBV30	16	TRBJ1-6	NA	NA	CAWSVSLPGLNSPLHF	TGTGCCTGGAGTGTGTCCCTCCCAGGCCTAAATTCACCCCTCCACTTT
TRBV5-1	15	TRBJ1-2	NA	TRBD1	CASSSTGTGLLGYTF	TGCGCCAGCAGCTCTACCGGGACAGGCTTATTAGGCTACACCTTC
TRBV11-2	16	TRBJ2-3	NA	NA	CASSGQTSIGSVTQYF	TGTGCCAGCAGCGGACAGACTAGCATAGGGTCGGTTACGCAGTATTTT
TRBV30	13	TRBJ2-1	NA	TRBD1	CAWTGGFYNEQFF	TGTGCCTGGACAGGGGGCTTCTACAATGAGCAGTTCTTC
TRBV18	15	TRBJ2-7	NA	NA	CASSPGQGGLYEQYF	TGTGCCAGCTCACCAGGGCAGGGGGGTCTCTACGAGCAGTACTTC
TRBV18	13	TRBJ1-5	NA	NA	CASSPLIDQPQHF	TGTGCCAGCTCACCATTGATAGATCAGCCCCAGCATTTT
TRBV6-5	15	TRBJ1-1	NA	NA	CASSYSRRQNTEAFF	TGTGCCAGCAGTTACTCACGACGGCAGAACACTGAAGCTTTCTTT
TRBV18	16	TRBJ2-2	NA	NA	CASSLMDRANTGELFF	TGTGCCAGCTCCCTCATGGACAGAGCGAACACCGGGGAGCTGTTTTTT
TRBV7-2	13	TRBJ1-5	NA	NA	CASSPSSLSPQHF	TGTGCCAGCAGCCCAAGCTCTCTTTCGCCCCAGCATTTT
TRBV19	17	TRBJ2-7	NA	TRBD2	CASSEIGTSGANYEQYF	TGTGCCAGTAGTGAGATCGGGACTAGCGGGGCCAACTACGAGCAGTACTTC
TRBV11-2	14	TRBJ2-7	NA	NA	CASSLDEGLYEQYF	TGTGCCAGCAGCTTAGATGAGGGCCTCTACGAGCAGTACTTC
TRBV6-8	19	TRBJ2-5	NA	TRBD2	CASSYGRGSGRAEGETQYF	TGTGCCAGCAGTTACGGCAGGGGTAGCGGGAGGGCCGAGGGCGAGACCCAGTACTTC
TRBV18	14	TRBJ2-5	NA	NA	CASSSSGFQETQYF	TGTGCCAGCTCCAGTTCCGGGTTCCAAGAGACCCAGTACTTC
TRBV27	14	TRBJ1-5	NA	NA	CASSNQGDNQPQHF	TGTGCCAGCAGTAATCAGGGAGACAATCAGCCCCAGCATTTT
TRBV7-2	14	TRBJ2-3	NA	NA	CASSPRGGTDTQYF	TGTGCCAGCAGCCCCAGGGGGGGAACAGATACGCAGTATTTT
TRBV7-9	17	TRBJ2-5	NA	TRBD2	CASSLGLAGRGQETQYF	TGTGCCAGCAGCTTAGGACTAGCGGGCCGGGGGCAAGAGACCCAGTACTTC
TRBV11-2	15	TRBJ2-3	once	NA	CASSLGLGATDTQYF	TGTGCCAGCAGCCTTGGGCTGGGGGCCACAGATACGCAGTATTTT
TRBV29-1	15	TRBJ2-7	NA	NA	CSVEGAGANSYEQYF	TGCAGCGTTGAAGGGGCAGGCGCCAACTCCTACGAGCAGTACTTC
TRBV7-2	16	TRBJ2-6	NA	NA	CASSSPQVSGANVLTF	TGTGCCAGCAGCTCACCACAGGTCTCTGGGGCCAACGTCCTGACTTTC
TRBV4-3	13	TRBJ2-5	NA	NA	CASSQMGWETQYF	TGCGCCAGCAGCCAGATGGGGTGGGAGACCCAGTACTTC
TRBV5-1	15	TRBJ2-1	NA	TRBD2	CASSPGSGGDNEQFF	TGCGCCAGCAGCCCGGGGAGCGGGGGGGACAATGAGCAGTTCTTC
TRBV4-3	15	TRBJ2-5	NA	NA	CASSPEATVQETQYF	TGCGCCAGCAGCCCAGAGGCGACAGTCCAAGAGACCCAGTACTTC
TRBV7-8	15	TRBJ2-7	NA	TRBD1	CASSLSSRGSVEQYF	TGTGCCAGCAGCTTATCGAGCAGGGGGTCGGTCGAGCAGTACTTC
TRBV7-2	15	TRBJ2-1	once	TRBD2	CASSLASGGYNEQFF	TGTGCCAGCAGCTTAGCTAGCGGGGGCTACAATGAGCAGTTCTTC
TRBV19	14	TRBJ2-5	NA	TRBD1	CASSSGQGVETQYF	TGTGCCAGTAGTTCTGGACAGGGTGTGGAGACCCAGTACTTC
TRBV21-1	18	TRBJ1-5	NA	NA	CASSKLPTGQGAGQPQHF	TGTGCCAGCAGCAAATTGCCTACAGGACAGGGGGCAGGTCAGCCCCAGCATTTT
TRBV7-9	12	TRBJ2-1	NA	NA	CASSLERVWQFF	TGTGCCAGCAGCTTAGAGAGGGTTTGGCAGTTCTTC
TRBV6-4	13	TRBJ2-2	once	NA	CASSETGTGELFF	TGTGCCAGCAGTGAAACAGGGACCGGGGAGCTGTTTTTT
TRBV7-2	12	TRBJ2-1	NA	NA	CASSLTSNEQFF	TGTGCCAGCAGCTTAACTAGCAATGAGCAGTTCTTC
TRBV5-1	15	TRBJ1-1	NA	NA	CASSLDGQSNTEAFF	TGCGCCAGCAGCTTGGATGGACAGTCGAACACTGAAGCTTTCTTT
TRBV7-2	14	TRBJ2-7	NA	TRBD1	CASSLDRSSYEQYF	TGTGCCAGCAGCCTGGACAGGAGCTCCTACGAGCAGTACTTC
TRBV7-9	15	TRBJ2-7	NA	NA	CASSLVSGQGGEQYF	TGTGCCAGCAGCTTAGTGTCGGGGCAGGGAGGAGAGCAGTACTTC
TRBV10-2	13	TRBJ1-2	NA	NA	CASSEPGSYGYTF	TGCGCCAGCAGTGAGCCCGGTTCCTATGGCTACACCTTC
TRBV14	14	TRBJ2-1	NA	NA	CASSQAILTNEQFF	TGTGCCAGCAGCCAAGCGATACTTACCAATGAGCAGTTCTTC
TRBV30	18	TRBJ1-3	once	TRBD1	CAWSAVLPGQHSGNTIYF	TGTGCCTGGAGTGCAGTTTTACCGGGACAGCACTCTGGAAACACCATATATTTT
TRBV2	13	TRBJ2-5	NA	TRBD2	CASSGLARETQYF	TGTGCCAGCAGTGGACTAGCCAGGGAGACCCAGTACTTC
TRBV5-1	16	TRBJ2-7	NA	NA	CASSLVSVGTFYEQYF	TGCGCCAGCAGCTTGGTGTCAGTCGGAACCTTCTACGAGCAGTACTTC
TRBV7-2	14	TRBJ2-7	NA	TRBD2	CASSDNLAGGEQYF	TGTGCCAGCAGCGACAACTTAGCGGGCGGCGAGCAGTACTTC
TRBV5-6	15	TRBJ2-7	NA	NA	CASSLIDGKAYEQYF	TGTGCCAGCAGCTTGATAGATGGCAAAGCCTACGAGCAGTACTTC
TRBV6-6	13	TRBJ2-7	NA	NA	CASTGTESYEQYF	TGTGCCAGCACCGGGACGGAATCCTACGAGCAGTACTTC
TRBV5-1	14	TRBJ2-3	NA	NA	CASSLGPTLDTQYF	TGCGCCAGCAGCTTGGGCCCGACCCTCGATACGCAGTATTTT
TRBV19	14	TRBJ2-7	NA	TRBD1	CASNPTGTSYEQYF	TGTGCCAGTAATCCGACAGGGACATCCTACGAGCAGTACTTC